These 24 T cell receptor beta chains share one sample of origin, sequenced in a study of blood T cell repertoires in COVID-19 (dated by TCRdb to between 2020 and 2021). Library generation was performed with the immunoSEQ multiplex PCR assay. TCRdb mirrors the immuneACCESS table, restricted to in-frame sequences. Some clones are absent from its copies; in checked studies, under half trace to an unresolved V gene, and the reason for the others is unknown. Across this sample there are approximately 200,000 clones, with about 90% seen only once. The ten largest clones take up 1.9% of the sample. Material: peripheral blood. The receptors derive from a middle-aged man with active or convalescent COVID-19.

The chain's CDR3 is CASGDRANYGYTF. In DNA, the CDR3 is TGCGCCAGCGGGGACAGGGCTAACTATGGCTACACCTTC. The rearrangement joins TRBV5-1 to TRBJ1-2, with 9 bases matching TRBD1. After removal of 7 bases from V and 0 bases from J, the junction contained 1 base not matched to a gene. Germline CDR1 SGHRS, CDR2 YFSETQ. The CDR3 runs 13 residues.

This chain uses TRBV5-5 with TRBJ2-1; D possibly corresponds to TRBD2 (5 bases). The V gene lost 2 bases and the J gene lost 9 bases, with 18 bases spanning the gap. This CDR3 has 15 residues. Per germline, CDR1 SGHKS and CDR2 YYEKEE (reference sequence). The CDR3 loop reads CASSFRARGLGEQFF. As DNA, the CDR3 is TGTGCCAGCAGCTTCCGGGCCCGCGGGTTGGGTGAGCAGTTCTTC.

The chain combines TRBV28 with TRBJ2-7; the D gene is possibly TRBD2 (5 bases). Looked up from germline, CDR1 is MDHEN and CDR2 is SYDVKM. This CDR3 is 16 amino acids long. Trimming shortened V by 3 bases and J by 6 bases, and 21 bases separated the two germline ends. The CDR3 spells CASSFFILGSWGEQYF. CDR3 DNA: TGTGCCAGCAGTTTCTTTATCCTGGGGAGTTGGGGCGAGCAGTACTTC.

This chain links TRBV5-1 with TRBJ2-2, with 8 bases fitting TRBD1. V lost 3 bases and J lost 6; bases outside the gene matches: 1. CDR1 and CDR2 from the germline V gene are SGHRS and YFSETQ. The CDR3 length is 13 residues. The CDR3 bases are TGCGCCAGCAGCTCGGACAGGGCCGGGGAGCTGTTTTTT. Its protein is CASSSDRAGELFF.

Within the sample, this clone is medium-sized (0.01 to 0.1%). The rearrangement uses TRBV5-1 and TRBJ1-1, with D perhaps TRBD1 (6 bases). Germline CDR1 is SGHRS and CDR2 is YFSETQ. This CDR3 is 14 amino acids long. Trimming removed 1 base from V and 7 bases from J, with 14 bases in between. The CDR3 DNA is TGCGCCAGCAGCTTGCACAGGGATAGGTATGAAGCTTTCTTT. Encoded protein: CASSLHRDRYEAFF. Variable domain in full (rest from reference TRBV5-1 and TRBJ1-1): KAGVTQTPRYLIKTRGQQVTLSCSPISGHRSVSWYQQTPGQGLQFLFEYFSETQRNKGNFPGRFSGRQFSNSRSEMNVSTLELGDSALYLCASSLHRDRYEAFFGQGTRLTVV.

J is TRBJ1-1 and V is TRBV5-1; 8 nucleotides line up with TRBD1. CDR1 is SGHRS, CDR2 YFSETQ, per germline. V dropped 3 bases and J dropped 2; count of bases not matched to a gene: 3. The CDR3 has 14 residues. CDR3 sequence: CASSSRGLNTEAFF. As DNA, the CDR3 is TGCGCCAGCAGCTCCAGGGGGCTAAACACTGAAGCTTTCTTT.

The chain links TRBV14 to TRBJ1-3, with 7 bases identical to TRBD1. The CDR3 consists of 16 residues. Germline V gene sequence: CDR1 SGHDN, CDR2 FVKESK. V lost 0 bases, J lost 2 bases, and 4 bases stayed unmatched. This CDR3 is CASSQEPGTAGNTIYF. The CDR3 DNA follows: TGTGCCAGCAGCCAAGAGCCAGGGACAGCTGGAAACACCATATATTTT.

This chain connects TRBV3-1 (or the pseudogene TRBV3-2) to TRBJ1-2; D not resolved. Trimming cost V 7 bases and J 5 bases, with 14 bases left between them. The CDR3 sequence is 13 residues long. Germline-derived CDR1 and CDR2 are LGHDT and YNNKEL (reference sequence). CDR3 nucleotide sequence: TGTGCCAGCACCCCGGGTTCCTCGTATGGCTACACCTTC. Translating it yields CASTPGSSYGYTF.

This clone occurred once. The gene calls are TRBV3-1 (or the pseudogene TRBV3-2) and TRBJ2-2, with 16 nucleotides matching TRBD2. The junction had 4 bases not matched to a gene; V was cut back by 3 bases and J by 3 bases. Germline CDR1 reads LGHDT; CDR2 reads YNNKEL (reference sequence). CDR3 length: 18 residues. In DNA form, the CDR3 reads TGTGCCAGCAGCCAGCGGGGGACTAGCGGGAGGGACACCGGGGAGCTGTTTTTT. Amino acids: CASSQRGTSGRDTGELFF.

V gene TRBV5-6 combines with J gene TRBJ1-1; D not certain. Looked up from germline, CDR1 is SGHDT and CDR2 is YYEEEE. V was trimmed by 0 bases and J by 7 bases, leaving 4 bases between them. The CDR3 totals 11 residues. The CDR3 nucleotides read TGTGCCAGCAGCTTGGGAGGTGAAGCTTTCTTT. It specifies CASSLGGEAFF.

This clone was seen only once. This chain's CDR3 is CAISLGSGKETQYF. The CDR3 bases are TGTGCCATCAGCCTGGGGAGTGGGAAAGAGACCCAGTACTTC. The V call is TRBV10-3, the J call TRBJ2-5; tentatively, D is TRBD2 (5 bases). Trimming removed 6 bases at V and 3 bases at J, with 14 bases between. Per the germline V gene, CDR1 is ENHRY and CDR2 is SYGVKD. The CDR3 runs to 14 residues.

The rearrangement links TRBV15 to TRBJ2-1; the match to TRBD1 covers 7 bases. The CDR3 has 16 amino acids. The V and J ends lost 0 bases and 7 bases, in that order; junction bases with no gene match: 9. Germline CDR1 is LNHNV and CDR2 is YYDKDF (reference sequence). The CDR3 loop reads CATSRDVGQGVNEQFF. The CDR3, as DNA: TGTGCCACCAGCAGAGATGTAGGGCAGGGGGTAAATGAGCAGTTCTTC.

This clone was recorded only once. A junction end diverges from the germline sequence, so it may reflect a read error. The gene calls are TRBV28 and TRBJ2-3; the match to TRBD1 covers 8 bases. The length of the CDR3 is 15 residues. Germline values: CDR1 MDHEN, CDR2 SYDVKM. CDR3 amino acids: CASSPWGDTGGRVFF. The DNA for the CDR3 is TGTGCCAGCAGTCCATGGGGGGATACAGGGGGAAGAGTCTTTTTT.

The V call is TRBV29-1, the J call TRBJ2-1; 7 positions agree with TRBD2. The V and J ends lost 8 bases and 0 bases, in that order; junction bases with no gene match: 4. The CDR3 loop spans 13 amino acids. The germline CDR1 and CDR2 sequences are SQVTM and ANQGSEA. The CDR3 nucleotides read TGCAGCATCCGCGGGAGCTCCTACAATGAGCAGTTCTTC. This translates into CSIRGSSYNEQFF.

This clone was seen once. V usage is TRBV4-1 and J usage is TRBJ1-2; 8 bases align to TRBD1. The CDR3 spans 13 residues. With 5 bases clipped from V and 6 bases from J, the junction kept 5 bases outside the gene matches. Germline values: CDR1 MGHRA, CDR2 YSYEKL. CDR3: CASSSVQGDGYTF. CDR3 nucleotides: TGCGCCAGCAGCAGCGTACAGGGGGATGGCTACACCTTC.

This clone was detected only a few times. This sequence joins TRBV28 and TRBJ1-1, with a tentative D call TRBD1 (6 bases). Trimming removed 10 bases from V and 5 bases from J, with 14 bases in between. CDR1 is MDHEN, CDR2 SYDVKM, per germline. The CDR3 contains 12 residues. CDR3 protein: CAIQGDRTEAFF. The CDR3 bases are TGTGCCATACAGGGTGACAGGACTGAAGCTTTCTTT.

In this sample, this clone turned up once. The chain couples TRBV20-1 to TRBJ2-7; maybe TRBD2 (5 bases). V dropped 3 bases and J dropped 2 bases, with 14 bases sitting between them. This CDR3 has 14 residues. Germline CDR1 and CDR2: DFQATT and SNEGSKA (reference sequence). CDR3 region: CSASPGDGTYEQYF. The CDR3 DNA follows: TGCAGTGCTAGTCCCGGGGATGGGACCTACGAGCAGTACTTC.

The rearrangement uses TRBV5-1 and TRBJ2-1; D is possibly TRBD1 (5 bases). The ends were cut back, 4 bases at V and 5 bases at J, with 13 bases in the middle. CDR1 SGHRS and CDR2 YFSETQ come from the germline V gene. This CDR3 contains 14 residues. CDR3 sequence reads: CASSEGANNNEQFF. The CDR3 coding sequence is TGCGCCAGCAGCGAAGGGGCTAATAACAATGAGCAGTTCTTC.

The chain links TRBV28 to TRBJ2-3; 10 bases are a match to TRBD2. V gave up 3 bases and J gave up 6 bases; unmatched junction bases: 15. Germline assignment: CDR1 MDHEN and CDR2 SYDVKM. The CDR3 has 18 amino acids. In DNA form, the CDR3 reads TGTGCCAGCAGTTTGGCGTCATGGAGCGGGGGGGCCATGGATACGCAGTATTTT. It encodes CASSLASWSGGAMDTQYF.

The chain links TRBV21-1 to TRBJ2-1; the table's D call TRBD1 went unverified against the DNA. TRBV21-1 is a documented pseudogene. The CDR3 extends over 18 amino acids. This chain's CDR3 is CASSNRTGGLRDGNEQFF. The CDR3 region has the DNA TGTGCCAGCAGCAATAGGACAGGGGGCCTACGGGATGGCAATGAGCAGTTCTTC.

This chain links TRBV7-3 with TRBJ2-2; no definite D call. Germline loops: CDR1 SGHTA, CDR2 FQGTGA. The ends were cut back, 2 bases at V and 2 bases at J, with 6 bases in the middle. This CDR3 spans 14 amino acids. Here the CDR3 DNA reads TGTGCCAGCAGCTTAGTCTCTAACACCGGGGAGCTGTTTTTT. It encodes CASSLVSNTGELFF.

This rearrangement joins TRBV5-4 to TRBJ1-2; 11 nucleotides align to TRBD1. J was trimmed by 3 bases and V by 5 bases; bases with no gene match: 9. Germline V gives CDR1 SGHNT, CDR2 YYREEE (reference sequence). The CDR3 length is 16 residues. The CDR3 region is CASSPAGGQGDYGYTF. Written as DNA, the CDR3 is TGTGCCAGCAGTCCGGCCGGGGGACAGGGGGACTATGGCTACACCTTC.

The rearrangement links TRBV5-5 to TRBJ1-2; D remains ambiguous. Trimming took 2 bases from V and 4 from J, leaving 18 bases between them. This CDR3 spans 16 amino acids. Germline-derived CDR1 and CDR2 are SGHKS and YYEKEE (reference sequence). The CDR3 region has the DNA TGTGCCAGCAGCTTAATTGGGCCTCAGGTGGGCTATGGCTACACCTTC. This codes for CASSLIGPQVGYGYTF.

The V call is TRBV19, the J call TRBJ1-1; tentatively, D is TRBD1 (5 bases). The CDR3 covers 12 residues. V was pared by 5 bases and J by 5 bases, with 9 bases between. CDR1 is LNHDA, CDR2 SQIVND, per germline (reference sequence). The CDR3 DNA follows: TGTGCCAGTAGTCAGGCAGGGACTGAAGCTTTCTTT. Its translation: CASSQAGTEAFF.